These T cell receptor beta chains were read from a single sample in a study of blood T cell repertoires in COVID-19. Libraries were prepared by immunoSEQ multiplex PCR; TCRdb keeps only in-frame clonotypes and omits some of them. The table records 300,000 or so clones, about nine tenths of them present only once. The sample taken for sequencing was PBMCs or T cells enriched from blood (not recorded which). The receptors here all came from a man aged 55 to 70 who had recovered from COVID-19. Each CDR3 is given with its conserved first and last residue. D genes are given only for firm matches. Size is omitted from some rows. Given values are once, few, many or a class for expanded clones.

j_gene | d_gene | abundance | v_gene | CDR3nt | CDR3aa
TRBJ2-7 | - | - | TRBV30 | TGTGCCTGGTTGCCCCAGGAGGCGATGGGTTACGAGCAGTACTTC | CAWLPQEAMGYEQYF
TRBJ2-2 | TRBD2 | once | TRBV14 | TGTGCCAGCAAGACTAGCGGGAGTTCCGGGGAGCTGTTTTTT | CASKTSGSSGELFF
TRBJ2-5 | TRBD2 | once | TRBV7-7 | TGTGCTAGCAGCTTCGGGCTAGCGGGAGCTCAAGAGACCCAGTACTTC | CASSFGLAGAQETQYF
TRBJ2-1 | TRBD2 | - | TRBV9 | TGTGCCAGCAGCGTAGAGGGAGGGCCTTACAATGAGCAGTTCTTC | CASSVEGGPYNEQFF
TRBJ1-2 | - | - | TRBV27 | TGTGTCGCCGGACTCTTAGGGGGCTACACCTTC | CVAGLLGGYTF
TRBJ1-2 | - | - | TRBV29-1 | TGCAGCGTTGAAAGGTCGGGACACCAGGGATCTAACTATGGCTACACCTTC | CSVERSGHQGSNYGYTF
TRBJ1-4 | TRBD1 | once | TRBV15 | TGTGCCACCAGCAGAGATTCCCAGCGGACAGGGGGTGGTGAAAAACTGTTTTTT | CATSRDSQRTGGGEKLFF
TRBJ1-2 | - | - | TRBV12-3/TRBV12-4 | TGTGCCAGCAGTTTTGCAGCGGCGGTTGGCTACACCTTC | CASSFAAAVGYTF
TRBJ1-6 | - | - | TRBV27 | TGTGCCAGCAGTCCCAATTCCTATAATTCACCCCTCCACTTT | CASSPNSYNSPLHF
TRBJ2-7 | - | - | TRBV11-3 | TGTGCCAGCAGCTCCACAGCATACGAGCAGTACTTC | CASSSTAYEQYF
TRBJ2-2 | - | - | TRBV7-3 | TGTGCCAGCAGCTATGAACAGGCCGGGGAGCTGTTTTTT | CASSYEQAGELFF
TRBJ1-1 | - | - | TRBV11-3 | TGTGCCAGCAGCTTAACCTACTGGACAGAGGCGGACCCTGAAGCTTTCTTT | CASSLTYWTEADPEAFF
TRBJ1-4 | - | - | TRBV9 | TGTGCCAGCACCCCTGGGCTTAATGAAAAACTGTTTTTT | CASTPGLNEKLFF
TRBJ2-2 | - | - | TRBV18 | TGTGCCAGCTCTCTTTATGAGAGGAACACCGGGGAGCTGTTTTTT | CASSLYERNTGELFF
TRBJ2-3 | - | - | TRBV9 | TGTGCCAGCAGCCCCCGTCCGGGTTCTAGCACAGATACGCAGTATTTT | CASSPRPGSSTDTQYF
TRBJ2-2 | TRBD2 | - | TRBV7-3 | TGTGCCAGCAGCTTGCGGGGGGCCTTGACCGGGGAGCTGTTTTTT | CASSLRGALTGELFF
TRBJ1-1 | TRBD1 | - | TRBV4-2 | TGTGCCAGCAGCCAAGATGCAGGGGGCCACACTGAAGCTTTCTTT | CASSQDAGGHTEAFF
TRBJ2-5 | TRBD2 | many | TRBV5-4 | TGTGCCAGCAGCCAAGTCAATAGCGGGGGGGCGGAGACCCAGTACTTC | CASSQVNSGGAETQYF
TRBJ2-5 | TRBD1 | - | TRBV15 | TGTGCCACCAGCGGAAAATCGGGACAGACGGAGACCCAGTACTTC | CATSGKSGQTETQYF
TRBJ1-1 | - | - | TRBV30 | TGTGCCTGGAGCCCCTTCGGGGGGGTGAACACTGAAGCTTTCTTT | CAWSPFGGVNTEAFF
TRBJ1-6 | - | - | TRBV3-1/TRBV3-2 | TGTGCCAGCAGCCAAGACAGGGGTTCACCCCTCCACTTT | CASSQDRGSPLHF
TRBJ1-1 | TRBD1 | - | TRBV5-6 | TGTGCCAGCAGCTTGACAGGGGTTGCCACTGAAGCTTTCTTT | CASSLTGVATEAFF
TRBJ1-4 | TRBD1 | - | TRBV15 | TGTGCCACCAGCAGACAGGGGGCTAGAGAAAAACTGTTTTTT | CATSRQGAREKLFF
TRBJ2-5 | TRBD1 | - | TRBV7-2 | TGTGCCAGCAGCAAACGTACAGGGGAAGAGACCCAGTACTTC | CASSKRTGEETQYF
TRBJ2-1 | TRBD2 | once | TRBV30 | TGTGCCTGGAGTGTACCTAGCGGGGGGATCTACAATGAGCAGTTCTTC | CAWSVPSGGIYNEQFF
TRBJ1-3 | - | - | TRBV20-1 | TGCAGTGCTAGTGTCCGTCCTGGAAACACCATATATTTT | CSASVRPGNTIYF
TRBJ1-4 | TRBD1 | few | TRBV4-2 | TGTGCCAGCAGCCAGCCCAGCGGGACAGGGGACGAAAAACTGTTTTTT | CASSQPSGTGDEKLFF
TRBJ2-1 | - | - | TRBV27 | TGTGCCAGCAGTTTAGTACCCACGGGATTCTACAATGAGCAGTTCTTC | CASSLVPTGFYNEQFF
TRBJ2-2 | TRBD2 | many | TRBV6-5 | TGTGCCAGCATGAGAGGACTAGCGGGGTCCGGGGAGCTGTTTTTT | CASMRGLAGSGELFF
TRBJ1-5 | - | - | TRBV19 | TGTGCCAGTAGCCTTATCGGGGGAAGCAATCAGCCCCAGCATTTT | CASSLIGGSNQPQHF
TRBJ1-3 | - | once | TRBV9 | TGTGCCAGCAGCGTAAACCGGGACACCATATATTTT | CASSVNRDTIYF
TRBJ2-7 | - | - | TRBV6-1 | TGTGCCAGCAGTGAAATCAGGGTGGGAGGTTCCTACGAGCAGTACTTC | CASSEIRVGGSYEQYF
TRBJ1-2 | TRBD1 | - | TRBV4-3 | TGCGCCAGCGGGGACAGGGGCATCTATGGCTACACCTTC | CASGDRGIYGYTF
TRBJ1-5 | - | - | TRBV19 | TGTGCCAGTAGGGGACAATACAATCAGCCCCAGCATTTT | CASRGQYNQPQHF
TRBJ2-7 | TRBD1 | - | TRBV9 | TGTGCCAGCAGCGCCCTCCCGTGGGACAGCCCCTACGAGCAGTACTTC | CASSALPWDSPYEQYF
TRBJ2-3 | TRBD2 | - | TRBV6-2/TRBV6-3 | TGTGCCAGCAGTTACTGGGCGGAAAAGCGGGGGAGCACAGATACGCAGTATTTT | CASSYWAEKRGSTDTQYF
TRBJ1-2 | TRBD1 | once | TRBV19 | TGTGCCAGCGAACAGGGGGCGAGTCGGGGCTACACCTTC | CASEQGASRGYTF
TRBJ1-1 | TRBD1 | - | TRBV2 | TGTGCCAGTATGGACAGGGTGCGTGGCGGGTGGGTAGCTTTCTTT | CASMDRVRGGWVAFF
TRBJ2-7 | TRBD2 | - | TRBV7-6 | TGTGCCAGCAGTTTAGCGGGAGGGCACTCCTACGAGCAGTACTTC | CASSLAGGHSYEQYF